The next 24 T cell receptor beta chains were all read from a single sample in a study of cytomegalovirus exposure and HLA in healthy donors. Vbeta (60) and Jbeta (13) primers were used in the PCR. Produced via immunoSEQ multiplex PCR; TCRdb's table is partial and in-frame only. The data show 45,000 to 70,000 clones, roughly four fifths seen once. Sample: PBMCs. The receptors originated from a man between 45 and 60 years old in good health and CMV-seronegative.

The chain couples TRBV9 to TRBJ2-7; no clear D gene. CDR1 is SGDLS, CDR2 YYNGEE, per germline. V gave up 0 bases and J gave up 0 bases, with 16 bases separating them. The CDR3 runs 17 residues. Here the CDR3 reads CASSVGSSGHSSYEQYF. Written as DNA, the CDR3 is TGTGCCAGCAGCGTAGGATCTTCAGGCCATTCCTCCTACGAGCAGTACTTC. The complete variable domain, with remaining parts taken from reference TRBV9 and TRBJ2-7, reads DSGVTQTPKHLITATGQRVTLRCSPRSGDLSVYWYQQSLDQGLQFLIQYYNGEERAKGNILERFSAQQFPDLHSELNLSSLELGDSALYFCASSVGSSGHSSYEQYFGPGTRLTVT.

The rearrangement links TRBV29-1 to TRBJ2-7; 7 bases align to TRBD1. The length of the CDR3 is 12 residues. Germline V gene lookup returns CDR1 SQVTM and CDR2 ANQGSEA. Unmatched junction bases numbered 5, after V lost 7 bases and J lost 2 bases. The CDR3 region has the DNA TGCAGCGCTAGGGACAGTCCCTACGAGCAGTACTTC. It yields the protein CSARDSPYEQYF.

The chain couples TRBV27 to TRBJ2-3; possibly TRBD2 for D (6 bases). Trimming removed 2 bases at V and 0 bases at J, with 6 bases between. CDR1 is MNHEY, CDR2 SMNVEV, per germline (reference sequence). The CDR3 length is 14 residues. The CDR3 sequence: CASSLAGSTDTQYF. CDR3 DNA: TGTGCCAGCAGTTTAGCGGGGAGCACAGATACGCAGTATTTT.

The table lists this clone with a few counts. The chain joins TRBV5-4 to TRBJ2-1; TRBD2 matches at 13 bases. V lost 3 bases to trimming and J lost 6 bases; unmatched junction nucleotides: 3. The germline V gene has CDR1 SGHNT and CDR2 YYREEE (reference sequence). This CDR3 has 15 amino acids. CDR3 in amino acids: CASSSRLAGGNEQFF. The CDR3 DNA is TGTGCCAGCAGCTCCAGACTAGCGGGGGGCAATGAGCAGTTCTTC.

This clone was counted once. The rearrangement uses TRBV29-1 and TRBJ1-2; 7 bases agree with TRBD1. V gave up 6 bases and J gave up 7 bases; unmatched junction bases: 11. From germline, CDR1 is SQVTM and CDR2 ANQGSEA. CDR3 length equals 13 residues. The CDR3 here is CSVATRDSGGYTF. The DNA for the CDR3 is TGCAGCGTCGCGACGAGGGACAGCGGTGGCTACACCTTC.

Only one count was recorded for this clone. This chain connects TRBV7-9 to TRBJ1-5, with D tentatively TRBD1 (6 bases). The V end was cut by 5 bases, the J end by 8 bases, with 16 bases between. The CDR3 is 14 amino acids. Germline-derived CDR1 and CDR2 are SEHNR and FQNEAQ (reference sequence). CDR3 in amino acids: CASSTTRGGEPQHF. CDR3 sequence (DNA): TGTGCCAGCAGCACAACAAGAGGGGGGGAGCCCCAGCATTTT.

The CDR3 is CASSPDYNSPLHF. For the CDR3, the DNA is TGTGCCAGCAGTCCAGATTATAATTCACCCCTCCACTTT. The chain is built from TRBV6-5 and TRBJ1-6, with D unresolved. Trimming cost V 5 bases and J 4 bases, with 6 bases left between them. Germline CDR1 reads MNHEY; CDR2 reads SVGAGI. The CDR3 has 13 amino acids.

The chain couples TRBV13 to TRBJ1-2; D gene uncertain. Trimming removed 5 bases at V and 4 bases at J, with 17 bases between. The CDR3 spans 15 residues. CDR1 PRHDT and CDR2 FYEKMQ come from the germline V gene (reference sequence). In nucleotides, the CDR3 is TGTGCCAGCAGCCTCACGACCAACCGGGGCTATGGCTACACCTTC. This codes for CASSLTTNRGYGYTF.

The CDR3 sequence is CASSLSSGQGYGYTF. The DNA for the CDR3 is TGTGCCAGCAGCTTAAGCTCGGGACAGGGGTATGGCTACACCTTC. The rearrangement joins TRBV7-8 to TRBJ1-2; 10 positions match TRBD1. Trimming removed 2 bases from V and 5 bases from J; junction bases left unmatched: 5. The germline CDR1 and CDR2 sequences are SGHVS and FQNEAQ. This CDR3 is 15 amino acids long. Full variable domain (outside the CDR3, taken from reference TRBV7-8 and TRBJ1-2): GAGVSQSPRYKVAKRGQDVALRCDPISGHVSLFWYQQALGQGPEFLTYFQNEAQLDKSGLPSDRFFAERPEGSVSTLKIQRTQQEDSAVYLCASSLSSGQGYGYTFGSGTRLTVV.

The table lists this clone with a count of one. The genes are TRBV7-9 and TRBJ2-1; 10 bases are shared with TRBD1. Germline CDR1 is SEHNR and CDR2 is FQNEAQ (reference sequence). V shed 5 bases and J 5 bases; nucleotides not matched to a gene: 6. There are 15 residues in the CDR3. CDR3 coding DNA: TGTGCCAGCAGCCACGGGACAGGGGCTCACAATGAGCAGTTCTTC. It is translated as CASSHGTGAHNEQFF.

The CDR3 here is CASSRQGGETQYF. The CDR3 nucleotides read TGTGCCAGCAGCCGACAGGGGGGAGAGACCCAGTACTTC. The chain employs TRBV7-7 and TRBJ2-5, with TRBD1 matching over 9 bases. This CDR3 is built from 13 residues. The J segment lost 4 bases and the V segment lost 5 bases, leaving 2 bases of the junction unmatched. CDR1 is SSHAT, CDR2 FNYEAQ, per germline (reference sequence).

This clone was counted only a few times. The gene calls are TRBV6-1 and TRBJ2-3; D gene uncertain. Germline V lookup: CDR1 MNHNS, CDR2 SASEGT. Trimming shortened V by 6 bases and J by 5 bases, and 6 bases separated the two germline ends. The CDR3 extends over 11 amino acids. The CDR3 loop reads CASSQIDTQYF. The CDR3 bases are TGTGCCAGCAGCCAGATAGATACGCAGTATTTT.

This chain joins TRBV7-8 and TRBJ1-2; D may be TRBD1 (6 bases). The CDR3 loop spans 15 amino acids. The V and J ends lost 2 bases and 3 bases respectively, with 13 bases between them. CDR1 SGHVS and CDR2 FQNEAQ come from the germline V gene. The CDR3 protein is CASSLTRGVYYGYTF. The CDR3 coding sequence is TGTGCCAGCAGCTTAACCAGGGGTGTTTACTATGGCTACACCTTC.

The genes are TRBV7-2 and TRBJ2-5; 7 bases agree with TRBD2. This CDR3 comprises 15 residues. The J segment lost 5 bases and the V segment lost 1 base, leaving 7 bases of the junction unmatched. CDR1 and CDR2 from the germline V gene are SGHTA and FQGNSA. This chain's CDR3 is CASSLELGRDETQYF. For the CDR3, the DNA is TGTGCCAGCAGCTTAGAATTGGGGAGGGATGAGACCCAGTACTTC.

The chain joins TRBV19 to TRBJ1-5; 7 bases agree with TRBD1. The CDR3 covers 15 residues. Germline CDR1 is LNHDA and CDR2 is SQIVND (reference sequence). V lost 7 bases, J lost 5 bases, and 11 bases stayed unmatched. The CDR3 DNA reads TGTGCCAGTATCCAGGGCGGGACAGCATATCAGCCCCAGCATTTT. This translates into CASIQGGTAYQPQHF.

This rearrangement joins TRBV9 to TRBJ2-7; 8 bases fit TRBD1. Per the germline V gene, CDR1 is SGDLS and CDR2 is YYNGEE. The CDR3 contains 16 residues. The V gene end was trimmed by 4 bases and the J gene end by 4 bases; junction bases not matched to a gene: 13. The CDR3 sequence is CASSPGGQGASYEQYF. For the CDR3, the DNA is TGTGCCAGCAGCCCAGGGGGTCAGGGGGCTAGTTACGAGCAGTACTTC. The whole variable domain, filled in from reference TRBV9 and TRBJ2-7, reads DSGVTQTPKHLITATGQRVTLRCSPRSGDLSVYWYQQSLDQGLQFLIQYYNGEERAKGNILERFSAQQFPDLHSELNLSSLELGDSALYFCASSPGGQGASYEQYFGPGTRLTVT.

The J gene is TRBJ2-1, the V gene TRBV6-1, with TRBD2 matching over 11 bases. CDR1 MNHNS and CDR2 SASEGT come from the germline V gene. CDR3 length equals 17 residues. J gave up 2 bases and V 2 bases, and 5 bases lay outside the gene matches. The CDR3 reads CASSEFSGLAAYNEQFF. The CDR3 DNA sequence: TGTGCCAGCAGTGAATTTTCGGGACTAGCGGCCTACAATGAGCAGTTCTTC.

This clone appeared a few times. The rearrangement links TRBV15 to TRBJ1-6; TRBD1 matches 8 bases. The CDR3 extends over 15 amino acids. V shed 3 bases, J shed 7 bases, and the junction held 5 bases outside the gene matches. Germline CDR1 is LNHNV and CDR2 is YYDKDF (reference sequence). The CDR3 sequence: CATSSRQGRNSPLHF. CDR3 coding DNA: TGTGCCACCAGCAGCCGACAGGGGAGAAATTCACCCCTCCACTTT.

As DNA, the CDR3 is TGCGCCAGCAGCTTGGACAGAACAGATCAGCCCCAGCATTTT. Translation gives CASSLDRTDQPQHF. The chain has TRBV5-1 and TRBJ1-5; D remains ambiguous. The V and J ends lost 0 bases and 5 bases respectively, with 9 bases between them. CDR1 and CDR2 from the germline V gene are SGHRS and YFSETQ. The CDR3 runs 14 residues.

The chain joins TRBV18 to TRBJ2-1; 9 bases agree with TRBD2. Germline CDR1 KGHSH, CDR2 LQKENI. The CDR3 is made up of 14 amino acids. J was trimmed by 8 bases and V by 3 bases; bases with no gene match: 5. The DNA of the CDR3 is TGTGCCAGCTCACCCGTCCTAGCGGGGTATGAGCAGTTCTTC. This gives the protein CASSPVLAGYEQFF.

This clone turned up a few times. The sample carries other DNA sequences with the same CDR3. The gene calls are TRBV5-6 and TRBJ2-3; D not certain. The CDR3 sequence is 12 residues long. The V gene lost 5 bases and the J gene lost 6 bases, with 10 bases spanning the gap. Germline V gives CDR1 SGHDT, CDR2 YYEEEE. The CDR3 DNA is TGTGCCAGCAGTCCTGACACCGATACGCAGTATTTT. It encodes CASSPDTDTQYF.

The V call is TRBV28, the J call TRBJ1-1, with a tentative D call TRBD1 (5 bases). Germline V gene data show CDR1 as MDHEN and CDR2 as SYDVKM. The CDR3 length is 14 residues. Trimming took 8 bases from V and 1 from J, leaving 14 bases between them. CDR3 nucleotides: TGTGCCAGCTTACAGGCAAACCCGAACACTGAAGCTTTCTTT. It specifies CASLQANPNTEAFF.

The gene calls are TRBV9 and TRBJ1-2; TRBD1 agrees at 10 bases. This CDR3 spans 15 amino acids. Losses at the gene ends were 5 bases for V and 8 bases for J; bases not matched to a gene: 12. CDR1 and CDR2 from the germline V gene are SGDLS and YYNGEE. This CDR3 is CASSIKTGGEGGYTF. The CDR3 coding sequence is TGTGCCAGCAGTATTAAGACAGGGGGCGAGGGCGGCTACACCTTC.

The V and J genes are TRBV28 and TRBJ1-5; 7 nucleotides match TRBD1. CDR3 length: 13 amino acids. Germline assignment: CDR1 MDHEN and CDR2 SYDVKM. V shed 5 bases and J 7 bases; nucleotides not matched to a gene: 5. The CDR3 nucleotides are TGTGCCAGCAGTCAGGGGGTCGGGCAGCCCCAGCATTTT. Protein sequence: CASSQGVGQPQHF. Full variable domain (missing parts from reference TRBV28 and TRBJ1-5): DVKVTQSSRYLVKRTGEKVFLECVQDMDHENMFWYRQDPGLGLRLIYFSYDVKMKEKGDIPEGYSVSREKKERFSLILESASTNQTSMYLCASSQGVGQPQHFGDGTRLSIL.